This TCR beta chain was found in a study of Graves' ophthalmopathy and Graves' hyperthyroidism. Across the study: Prior to any treatment, peripheral blood was collected at the time of initial diagnosis.

Amplified TCR beta CDR3 regions were obtained using RNA transcripts as template. The first round was an RT-PCR with HTBI primers, and the second round was a multiplex PCR. TCRdb independently ran MiXCR on the multiplex PCR reads; one entry per CDR3 protein. The table shows 200,000 to 250,000 distinct CDR3 sequences, with around a fifth occurring only once. This clonotype was seen ten or more times. What it recognizes is unknown. In germline, CDR1 is ENHRY, CDR2 SYGVKD. Trimming cost V 6 bases and J 2 bases, with 5 bases left between them. The CDR3 length is 13 residues. Each diagnosis was determined on the basis of clinical symptoms, serum thyroxine, TRAb, thyroid ultrasound and orbital computed tomography. Overall study findings and caveats: The model's ophthalmopathy progression predictions had about 69% sensitivity and less than 75% specificity. Detection in blood was also observed for most expanded thyroid clonotypes above 0.001 frequency.

This chain joins TRBV10-3 and TRBJ2-6; D not resolved. The source is a woman aged 50 to 60 with Graves' ophthalmopathy. The sequenced sample consisted of peripheral blood. The CDR3 region is CAISYPGANVLTF. The CDR3 nucleotides read TGTGCCATCAGCTACCCTGGGGCCAACGTCCTGACTTTC.